A selection of T cell receptor beta chains follows, all from one sample in a study of CD8+ T cells in alopecia areata. The data were produced by immunoSEQ multiplex PCR, yet TCRdb's version contains in-frame clones alone and is incomplete. The data hold some 110,000 clones, with 50% to 75% observed a single time. The sequencing used CD8+ T cells sorted from blood, collected at week 4, from a patient treated with tofacitinib. Every receptor here comes from a human donor with alopecia areata. Each CDR3 is given with its conserved first and last residue. Fields, in order: D gene, V gene, J gene, clone size, CDR3 protein, CDR3 DNA. A D gene is named only where the DNA matches it firmly. The listing skips clone size in some rows; elsewhere it reads once, few, many or a size class.

-	TRBV29-1	TRBJ2-5	-	CSVDMSVQETQYF	TGCAGCGTTGATATGTCGGTCCAAGAGACCCAGTACTTC
TRBD2	TRBV6-5	TRBJ2-5	-	CASSLAGGTEETQYF	TGTGCCAGCAGTCTAGCGGGGGGGACGGAGGAGACCCAGTACTTC
-	TRBV7-9	TRBJ2-7	few	CASSKGTQGEQYF	TGTGCCAGCAGCAAAGGGACTCAAGGCGAGCAGTACTTC
TRBD2	TRBV7-8	TRBJ2-5	-	CASRQLAETQYF	TGTGCCAGTAGGCAACTAGCGGAGACCCAGTACTTC
-	TRBV30	TRBJ1-1	-	CAWSRGGDTEAFF	TGTGCCTGGAGCCGAGGTGGAGACACTGAAGCTTTCTTT
-	TRBV28	TRBJ1-6	-	CASSLGQANSPLHF	TGTGCCAGCAGCCTAGGGCAGGCTAATTCACCCCTCCACTTT
-	TRBV29-1	TRBJ2-3	-	CSVEDSRTDTQYF	TGCAGCGTTGAGGACAGTCGCACAGATACGCAGTATTTT
TRBD2	TRBV30	TRBJ2-5	-	CAWSDPSGGAETQYF	TGTGCCTGGAGTGACCCTAGCGGGGGGGCCGAGACCCAGTACTTC
-	TRBV7-9	TRBJ2-3	few	CASSLAAGGTDTQYF	TGTGCCAGCAGCTTAGCAGCAGGGGGCACAGATACGCAGTATTTT
TRBD1	TRBV19	TRBJ1-2	-	CASNPGTANYGYTF	TGTGCCAGTAATCCCGGGACAGCTAACTATGGCTACACCTTC
-	TRBV5-6	TRBJ2-2	-	CASSLLLSSATGELFF	TGTGCCAGCAGCTTGCTTTTATCCTCGGCCACCGGGGAGCTGTTTTTT
TRBD2	TRBV19	TRBJ2-7	-	CASSPMTSGAHEQYF	TGTGCCAGTAGTCCTATGACTAGCGGGGCCCACGAGCAGTACTTC
-	TRBV30	TRBJ1-1	few	CAWSGSRRNTEAFF	TGTGCCTGGAGTGGTTCTAGACGGAACACTGAAGCTTTCTTT
-	TRBV5-1	TRBJ1-2	-	CASSHPGLTNYGYTF	TGCGCCAGCAGCCACCCCGGGCTCACTAACTATGGCTACACCTTC
TRBD1	TRBV29-1	TRBJ1-3	-	CSVRTGSGNTIYF	TGCAGCGTCCGGACAGGGTCTGGAAACACCATATATTTT
TRBD1	TRBV29-1	TRBJ2-5	-	CSALWTGKETQYF	TGCAGCGCCCTCTGGACAGGAAAAGAGACCCAGTACTTC
-	TRBV25-1	TRBJ2-5	-	CASSEADLLQETQYF	TGTGCCAGCAGTGAAGCGGACCTTCTCCAAGAGACCCAGTACTTC
-	TRBV27	TRBJ1-6	few	CASSSPGLIGSYNSPLHF	TGTGCCAGCAGTAGCCCAGGGTTAATCGGCTCCTATAATTCACCCCTCCACTTT
-	TRBV11-2	TRBJ2-1	-	CASSFGGAYNEQFF	TGTGCCAGCAGCTTTGGAGGAGCCTACAATGAGCAGTTCTTC
TRBD1	TRBV7-9	TRBJ1-2	-	CASSLTGDRELYGYTF	TGTGCCAGCAGCTTAACCGGCGACAGGGAACTCTATGGCTACACCTTC
-	TRBV27	TRBJ1-2	few	CASSLPGYGYTF	TGTGCCAGCAGTCTCCCTGGCTATGGCTACACCTTC
TRBD1	TRBV30	TRBJ1-5	few	CAWSPGQGWQPQHF	TGTGCCTGGAGCCCCGGACAGGGTTGGCAGCCCCAGCATTTT
-	TRBV30	TRBJ2-5	-	CAWDGRGEETQYF	TGTGCCTGGGATGGTAGGGGCGAAGAGACCCAGTACTTC
-	TRBV5-1	TRBJ2-2	-	CASSPGQNTGELFF	TGCGCCAGCAGCCCCGGACAGAACACCGGGGAGCTGTTTTTT
TRBD1	TRBV25-1	TRBJ2-3	few	CASSAGGPSTDTQYF	TGTGCCAGCAGTGCAGGGGGCCCTAGCACAGATACGCAGTATTTT
-	TRBV30	TRBJ2-7	-	CAGRITYEQYF	TGTGCCGGGCGGATTACCTACGAGCAGTACTTC
TRBD1	TRBV6-5	TRBJ2-5	-	CASTYRGPKGETQYF	TGTGCCAGCACCTACAGGGGACCAAAGGGGGAGACCCAGTACTTC
-	TRBV29-1	TRBJ2-7	once	CSVESVAEYPYEQYF	TGCAGCGTTGAGAGTGTGGCAGAATATCCCTACGAGCAGTACTTC
-	TRBV15	TRBJ2-3	-	CATSTWGLPGTDTQYF	TGTGCCACCAGCACCTGGGGACTCCCGGGCACAGATACGCAGTATTTT